This T cell receptor beta chain appears in the sequencing data of a study of identical twins' blood T cells. Each TCR cDNA library carried sample-specific barcodes on both ends. TCRdb called the 5' RACE reads again in MiXCR, with one record for every CDR3 protein. The sample lists 300,000 to 450,000 distinct CDR3 sequences, 25% to 35% occurring once. The study's findings and limits: Shared CDR3 clonotype counts tracked mainly the product of cloneset sizes. Twins reportedly had markedly more similar V usage than unrelated donors, even among out-of-frame TCRbeta clonotypes.

Likely shared infections and vaccines: all three twin pairs were reared together. This clonotype was detected only a few times. No antigen is known for it. There are 13 residues in the CDR3. Germline CDR1 is ENHRY and CDR2 is SYGVKD. V lost 8 bases and J 2 bases, leaving 12 bases between the germline ends. This receptor was taken from a woman aged 18 to 55 in good health. The sample consisted of PBMCs. The V call is TRBV10-3, the J call TRBJ2-5, with D perhaps TRBD2 (5 bases). CDR3 region: CAIGLDSQETQYF. Written as DNA, the CDR3 is TGTGCCATCGGCCTGGACTCACAAGAGACCCAGTACTTC.